This T cell receptor beta chain was retrieved from a study of blood T cell repertoires in COVID-19. Study-level information: The samples span acute and convalescent COVID-19 from the United States, Italy and Spain. Sources were T cells, B-cell-depleted T cells, or PBMCs; the material itself was cDNA or gDNA.

Clones were read by immunoSEQ multiplex PCR, and TCRdb kept only the in-frame ones, dropping some. This sample has just under 40,000 clones, with 79% found just once. There are 15 residues in the CDR3. Germline V gene data show CDR1 as SQVTM and CDR2 as ANQGSEA. V lost 3 bases and J lost 3; bases outside the gene matches: 7. The genes are TRBV29-1 and TRBJ2-3, with 9 bases matching TRBD2. Sequenced: peripheral blood. The source of this sequence is a man in his 70s with acute or convalescent COVID-19. The CDR3 DNA reads TGCAGCGTTGAGGGGACTAGCTTGAAAACAGATACGCAGTATTTT. Its protein product is CSVEGTSLKTDTQYF.